This T cell receptor beta chain was sequenced for a study of blood T cell repertoires in COVID-19. Study background: Italy, Spain and the United States were the sources of the convalescent and acute COVID-19 samples. PBMCs, B-cell-depleted T cells, or T cells were the source of the cDNA or gDNA that made up the material.

The CDR3 spans 16 residues. CDR1 and CDR2 from the germline V gene are MRHNA and SNTAGT. The trim removed 3 bases at V and 6 bases at J, leaving 8 bases unmatched. Original data processing: Reference gene primer amplification gave nucleated cell count estimates. This table comes from immunoSEQ multiplex PCR, and its TCRdb copy is limited to in-frame clones, with some not included. V and J calls and clone size come straight from that table; D and trimming were deduced from the DNA. Among around 330,000 clones listed, 75% to 90% were seen once. Within the 2 weeks before study entry, each person in the exposed group met a COVID-19 case.

This sequence was found in a woman in her 30s who had been exposed to COVID-19. The J gene is TRBJ2-1, the V gene TRBV6-4; TRBD2 matches 10 bases. Sequencing used PBMCs or T cells enriched from blood (not recorded which). Here the CDR3 DNA reads TGTGCCAGCAGTGAAGCCGGACTAGCGGTTAGCAATGAGCAGTTCTTC. Protein: CASSEAGLAVSNEQFF.